This T cell receptor (beta chain) was recovered during a study of T-cell reconstitution after alpha-beta-depleted transplantation in children (TCRdb year 2016). Describing the broader study: T-cell immune reconstitution after TCRalphabeta/CD19-depleted allogeneic hematopoietic cell transplantation in children was quantitatively tracked in the study by means of TCR repertoire profiling.

Including cysteine and phenylalanine, the CDR3 has 12 amino acids. Just CDR3 DNA is preserved here, 36 bases in frame from base 1. The germline V gene sets CDR1 to ENHRY and CDR2 to SYGVKD. V sheds 1 base and J sheds 8 bases, leaving 8 bases between their ends. Turning to this clonotype: The antigen this receptor binds is unknown. There are no base qualities to consult, and no much larger clone falls within one base.

Libraries came from PCR. TCRdb records Illumina HiSeq 2500 as the sequencer. Molecular barcoding was employed in the preparation of TCR libraries, with unique molecular identifiers being used to normalize TCRbeta repertoire quantification. TCRdb itself trimmed the public reads at Q25 with fastp, ran MiXCR and retained productive beta chains. Each record represents a unique CDR3 protein, reported with the most common genes and DNA among its rows. For this sample there are some 550,000 distinct CDR3 sequences; around 18% appear just once. 2.5% to 4% of the sample goes to the ten largest clones. This clonotype was sampled from a human donor who donated a stem cell graft to a child with acute lymphoblastic leukemia. The V and J genes are TRBV10-3 and TRBJ1-2; TRBD1 might be the D gene, on 6 matching bases. The sample was PBMCs from the stem cell graft donor, taken from the stem cell graft. The nucleotide sequence reads as follows: TGTGCCATCAGTGAGTTAGGGGGAGGCTACACCTTC. It specifies CAISELGGGYTF.